A single sample gave rise to the 20 T cell receptor beta chains below, sequenced in a study of CXCR3-negative and CXCR3-positive naive CD8 T cells. The study made its TRB cDNA libraries by 5' RACE, adding UMI labels. TCRdb reanalyzed the 5' RACE reads, giving one entry per CDR3 protein sequence and no DNA. This sample's clone table lists 75,000 to 95,000 distinct CDR3 sequences. Material: naive CXCR3- CD8+ T cells from blood. Subset described: CD45RO-CCR7+CD27+CD95- naive CD8+ T cells lacking CXCR3 (TNR3-). Receptor source: a human donor in good health. Some clones in this sample may be carry-over from other donors' samples.

The chain recombines TRBV28 with TRBJ2-3; TCRdb returns TRBD2, unconfirmable since there is no DNA. CDR3 size: 16 residues. Germline CDR1 MDHEN, CDR2 SYDVKM. The CDR3 loop is CASSLIEGTSTDTQYF. The full variable domain, with the rest looked up from reference TRBV28 and TRBJ2-3, is DVKVTQSSRYLVKRTGEKVFLECVQDMDHENMFWYRQDPGLGLRLIYFSYDVKMKEKGDIPEGYSVSREKKERFSLILESASTNQTSMYLCASSLIEGTSTDTQYFGPGTRLTVL.

The V and J genes are TRBV27 and TRBJ2-7; without DNA, the TCRdb call of TRBD1 cannot be checked. Germline lookup yields CDR1 MNHEY and CDR2 SMNVEV (reference sequence). This CDR3 spans 14 amino acids. The CDR3 loop reads CASSLVAGSYEQYF.

V is TRBV29-1 and J is TRBJ1-1; the TRBD1 assignment by TCRdb is unverifiable without DNA. The CDR3 runs to 12 residues. CDR1 is SQVTM and CDR2 is ANQGSEA in the germline V gene. This CDR3 reads CSVRGFNTEAFF.

The V call is TRBV6-2 or TRBV6-3, the J call TRBJ2-1; absent DNA, TCRdb's TRBD2 call cannot be checked. Per the germline V gene, CDR1 is MNHEY and CDR2 is SVGEGT. CDR3 length equals 15 residues. The CDR3 reads CASSYGLDGVNEQFF.

This sequence joins TRBV20-1 and TRBJ2-7; the D call from TCRdb, TRBD1, cannot be confirmed without DNA. This CDR3 is 12 amino acids long. From germline, CDR1 is DFQATT and CDR2 SNEGSKA (reference sequence). CDR3 amino acids: CSATGSRGEQYF.

The chain uses TRBV28 and TRBJ1-1. Germline lookup yields CDR1 MDHEN and CDR2 SYDVKM. CDR3 length: 13 residues. The CDR3 protein is CASSLGFGSEAFF.

The gene calls are TRBV20-1 and TRBJ2-7; TCRdb designates TRBD2, a call that cannot be tested without DNA. Germline V CDR1 and CDR2: DFQATT, SNEGSKA (reference sequence). The CDR3 extends over 15 amino acids. Here the CDR3 reads CSARGWELADYEQYF.

V usage is TRBV5-1 and J usage is TRBJ2-1; TCRdb designates TRBD1, a call that cannot be tested without DNA. Per germline, CDR1 SGHRS and CDR2 YFSETQ. This CDR3 is built from 15 residues. CDR3 loop: CASSPRTVPYNEQFF. Filled out from reference TRBV5-1 and TRBJ2-1, the complete variable domain reads KAGVTQTPRYLIKTRGQQVTLSCSPISGHRSVSWYQQTPGQGLQFLFEYFSETQRNKGNFPGRFSGRQFSNSRSEMNVSTLELGDSALYLCASSPRTVPYNEQFFGPGTRLTVL.

The chain links TRBV29-1 to TRBJ2-2; TCRdb designates TRBD1, a call that cannot be tested without DNA. Germline V lookup: CDR1 SQVTM, CDR2 ANQGSEA. This CDR3 has 12 amino acids. Here the CDR3 reads CSVGQYAGELFF.

The CDR3 loop reads CASSLSRDSYEQYF. V usage is TRBV5-1 and J usage is TRBJ2-7; TCRdb outputs TRBD2, but without DNA this stays unchecked. The CDR3 covers 14 residues. Germline CDR1 SGHRS, CDR2 YFSETQ.

V usage is TRBV28 and J usage is TRBJ1-6. CDR1 is MDHEN and CDR2 is SYDVKM in the germline V gene. The CDR3 runs to 15 residues. The CDR3 loop is CASSSYWVDNSPLHF.

The chain links TRBV9 to TRBJ2-7; TCRdb outputs TRBD2, but without DNA this stays unchecked. The germline gives CDR1 SGDLS, CDR2 YYNGEE. The CDR3 consists of 14 residues. The CDR3 protein is CASSEGPAAYEQYF.

This sequence joins TRBV20-1 and TRBJ2-7; TCRdb selects TRBD2, and the lack of DNA leaves this call unchecked. The CDR3 is made up of 14 amino acids. CDR1 is DFQATT and CDR2 is SNEGSKA in the germline V gene (reference sequence). CDR3 residues: CSARIQAGGYEQYF.

The chain employs TRBV5-1 and TRBJ2-1; the D gene TCRdb calls, TRBD1, cannot be checked with no DNA. The CDR3 consists of 17 residues. CDR1 is SGHRS and CDR2 is YFSETQ in the germline V gene. This CDR3 reads CASSDDTGWRLHNEQFF.

The V call is TRBV7-9, the J call TRBJ2-7; TCRdb's D call of TRBD1 is untestable without DNA. The germline V gene encodes CDR1 SEHNR and CDR2 FQNEAQ (reference sequence). This CDR3 is built from 17 residues. The CDR3 sequence is CASSWGPKTGSSYEQYF.

The chain couples TRBV28 to TRBJ2-3; there is no DNA to check the TCRdb D call of TRBD1. Germline V CDR1 and CDR2: MDHEN, SYDVKM. The CDR3 contains 17 residues. CDR3 loop: CASSRRDRTTSTDTQYF.

CDR3 protein: CASSLGVGANSPLHF. The chain links TRBV7-3 to TRBJ1-6; TCRdb's assignment of TRBD1 cannot be checked, as there is no DNA. Germline lookup yields CDR1 SGHTA and CDR2 FQGTGA. This CDR3 has 15 amino acids. The complete variable domain, with remaining parts taken from reference TRBV7-3 and TRBJ1-6, reads GAGVSQTPSNKVTEKGKYVELRCDPISGHTALYWYRQSLGQGPEFLIYFQGTGAADDSGLPNDRFFAVRPEGSVSTLKIQRTERGDSAVYLCASSLGVGANSPLHFGNGTRLTVT.

J is TRBJ2-5 and V is TRBV20-1; TCRdb calls TRBD2, which cannot be checked without DNA. The CDR3 has 14 amino acids. In germline, CDR1 is DFQATT, CDR2 SNEGSKA (reference sequence). CDR3 residues: CSARGHEGWETQYF.

The rearrangement uses TRBV30 and TRBJ2-1. CDR3 length: 12 amino acids. Germline V lookup: CDR1 GTSNPN, CDR2 SVGIG (reference sequence). The CDR3 protein is CAWSVLYNEQFF.

The CDR3 reads CASSTTGGLGNTEAFF. This sequence joins TRBV7-2 and TRBJ1-1; TCRdb picks TRBD1, but there is no DNA to check that call. This CDR3 comprises 16 residues. Germline V CDR1 and CDR2: SGHTA, FQGNSA.